The 20 T cell receptor beta chains listed next were all sequenced from one sample in a study of post-analysis software for immune sequencing data. Study results and limitations: There were four or five TRBV segments more frequent in patients than controls, and TRBV5-6, TRBV5-1 and TRBV20-1 were among them.

Their specific antigens are unknown. Unique molecular identifiers had been added to the TCR beta cDNA libraries. A single record per CDR3 protein comes from TCRdb applying MiXCR to the PCR reads. This sample carries hundreds of thousands of distinct CDR3 sequences, approximately 39% of them seen once, and the ten largest clones take approximately 7.1%. The source material was blood. The source of these receptors is a girl under 10 years old with multiple sclerosis.

The chain is built from TRBV3-1 and TRBJ2-5, with TRBD1 identical over 8 bases. CDR3 size: 16 residues. After removal of 0 bases from V and 1 base from J, the junction contained 4 bases not matched to a gene. The germline gives CDR1 LGHDT, CDR2 YNNKEL (reference sequence). CDR3: CASSQEGDRRQETQYF. CDR3 coding DNA: TGTGCCAGCAGCCAAGAAGGGGACAGGCGCCAAGAGACCCAGTACTTC.

The rearrangement links TRBV20-1 to TRBJ1-2; maybe TRBD1 (5 bases). The ends were cut back, 6 bases at V and 2 bases at J, with 19 bases in the middle. The CDR3 is 15 residues long. Germline lookup yields CDR1 DFQATT and CDR2 SNEGSKA (reference sequence). This CDR3 reads CSARLDSSLNYGYTF. DNA for the CDR3: TGCAGTGCCCGACTCGACAGTAGCTTGAACTATGGCTACACCTTC.

This chain links TRBV5-1 with TRBJ2-6; a weak D match, TRBD1 (6 bases). The V gene's germline CDR1 is SGHRS and CDR2 YFSETQ. With 0 bases removed from V and 1 base from J, the gap between germline ends came to 11 bases. The CDR3 is 17 amino acids. CDR3 nucleotides: TGCGCCAGCAGCTTGGAAGGGGGTCGATCTGGGGCCAACGTCCTGACTTTC. Protein sequence: CASSLEGGRSGANVLTF.

Points on this clonotype: A much bigger clone sits one base away, suggesting this may be a read error. This chain links TRBV29-1 with TRBJ2-1; no clear D gene. CDR3 size: 12 residues. CDR1 is SQVTM and CDR2 is ANQGSEA in the germline V gene. The V end was cut by 0 bases, the J end by 7 bases, with 7 bases between. CDR3 nucleotides: TGCAGCGTTGAAGACAGCTGGAATGAGCAGTTCTTC. This gives the protein CSVEDSWNEQFF.

The V call is TRBV29-1, the J call TRBJ2-3; a weak D match, TRBD1 (5 bases). Germline values: CDR1 SQVTM, CDR2 ANQGSEA. V lost 7 bases, J lost 5 bases, and 13 bases lay in between. There are 12 residues in the CDR3. DNA for the CDR3: TGCAGCGCTGGCAGGGTAGAAGATACGCAGTATTTT. Protein sequence: CSAGRVEDTQYF.

This clonotype was seen more than once but under ten times. In nucleotides, the CDR3 is TGCGCCAGCAGCCCAGTCGGGACAGGCTCCTACAATGAGCAGTTCTTC. This sequence encodes CASSPVGTGSYNEQFF. This chain joins TRBV4-1 and TRBJ2-1, with 8 bases aligning to TRBD1. Germline lookup yields CDR1 MGHRA and CDR2 YSYEKL. V lost 4 bases and J lost 0; bases outside the gene matches: 5. This CDR3 is 16 amino acids long.

The V and J genes are TRBV7-2 and TRBJ2-6; the D call may be TRBD1 or TRBD2 (6 bases each). The CDR3 has 16 residues. The germline gives CDR1 SGHTA, CDR2 FQGNSA. The V gene lost 5 bases and the J gene lost 3 bases, with 14 bases spanning the gap. DNA of the CDR3: TGTGCCAGCAGCCGCAGAGGGGGAGGTGGGGCCAACGTCCTGACTTTC. This translates into CASSRRGGGGANVLTF.

This clonotype came up a few times. The chain uses TRBV6-5 and TRBJ1-1; D is uncertain. Germline CDR1 reads MNHEY; CDR2 reads SVGAGI. The V end lost 0 bases, the J end lost 1 base, and 12 bases lay between the germline ends. This CDR3 region has 16 residues. The CDR3 is CASSYSSVPGNTEAFF. The DNA for the CDR3 is TGTGCCAGCAGTTACTCGAGCGTTCCTGGGAACACTGAAGCTTTCTTT.

The chain has TRBV29-1 and TRBJ2-1, with 8 bases aligning to TRBD1. The length of the CDR3 is 14 residues. J gave up 7 bases and V 4 bases, and 9 bases lay outside the gene matches. Germline V gene sequence: CDR1 SQVTM, CDR2 ANQGSEA. Written as DNA, the CDR3 is TGCAGCGTTGCTGTCGGGACAGGACCAAATGAGCAGTTCTTC. Translation gives CSVAVGTGPNEQFF.

This clonotype was seen a handful of times. The chain carries TRBV9 and TRBJ1-2; no definite D call. The length of the CDR3 is 14 residues. The ends were cut back, 3 bases at V and 3 bases at J, with 12 bases in the middle. Germline V gene lookup returns CDR1 SGDLS and CDR2 YYNGEE. For the CDR3, the DNA is TGTGCCAGCAGCGCGGACCCGGGGTACTATGGCTACACCTTC. Translation: CASSADPGYYGYTF.

About this clonotype: A read error may produce the germline difference seen at one junction end. DNA for the CDR3: TGCGCCAGCAGATTGGAAGGGGGGACCCAGTACTTC. Protein sequence: CASRLEGGTQYF. V and J are TRBV5-1 and TRBJ2-5; TRBD1 might be the D (6 bases). Germline CDR1 reads SGHRS; CDR2 reads YFSETQ. The CDR3 sequence is 12 residues long. The complete variable domain, with remaining parts taken from reference TRBV5-1 and TRBJ2-5, reads KAGVTQTPRYLIKTRGQQVTLSCSPISGHRSVSWYQQTPGQGLQFLFEYFSETQRNKGNFPGRFSGRQFSNSRSEMNVSTLELGDSALYLCASRLEGGTQYFGPGTRLLVL.

This chain joins TRBV10-3 and TRBJ1-1; tentatively, D is TRBD1 (5 bases). The V end lost 4 bases, the J end lost 5 bases, and 14 bases lay between the germline ends. CDR3 length: 14 residues. The germline CDR1 and CDR2 sequences are ENHRY and SYGVKD. The CDR3 coding sequence is TGTGCCATCAGTGTCCAGGGTGGGGGAACTGAAGCTTTCTTT. It encodes CAISVQGGGTEAFF.

In this sample, this clonotype turned up once. The chain joins TRBV7-2 to TRBJ2-5, with D possibly being TRBD2 (6 bases). The V and J ends lost 3 bases and 1 base respectively, with 12 bases between them. CDR3 size: 15 residues. The germline V gene encodes CDR1 SGHTA and CDR2 FQGNSA. The CDR3 DNA is TGTGCCAGCAGCTTTGGCGGGATGATCCAAGAGACCCAGTACTTC. It codes for CASSFGGMIQETQYF.

This clonotype was detected a few times. V and J are TRBV28 and TRBJ2-4; 7 bases agree with TRBD2. TRBJ2-7 explains the end of the DNA better; the J call may be wrong. The CDR3 is 14 amino acids. Germline loops: CDR1 MDHEN, CDR2 SYDVKM. The CDR3 DNA reads as TGTGCCAGCAGTTTACCGCGGGAGAACTGCGAGCAGTACTTC. Its translation is CASSLPRENCEQYF.

V is TRBV29-1 and J is TRBJ2-7; tentatively, D is TRBD2 (6 bases). CDR3 length: 15 residues. V was shortened by 4 bases and J by 3 bases, with 19 bases between the two germline ends. Germline loops: CDR1 SQVTM, CDR2 ANQGSEA. This CDR3 reads CSVGYWGEYRYEQYF. In DNA form, the CDR3 reads TGCAGCGTTGGTTACTGGGGGGAGTATCGCTACGAGCAGTACTTC.

This clonotype was found once. Germline and junction disagree at one end, which may indicate a read error. J is TRBJ2-1 and V is TRBV4-3; D ambiguous. CDR3 length: 15 residues. CDR1 is LGHNA and CDR2 is YSLEER in the germline V gene. CDR3 sequence reads: CASSQGHSSYNKQFF. The CDR3 nucleotides are TGCGCCAGCAGCCAAGGACATAGCTCCTACAATAAGCAGTTCTTC.

V usage is TRBV4-3 and J usage is TRBJ1-2; D call uncertain. The CDR3 runs 15 residues. CDR1 and CDR2 from the germline V gene are LGHNA and YSLEER. Between the trimmed V and J ends, which lost 0 bases and 7 bases, there was a span of 15 bases. The CDR3 DNA reads TGCGCCAGCAGCCAAGACTCGGGCGTTTGGGTTGGCTACACCTTC. Translation: CASSQDSGVWVGYTF.

This clonotype was detected only a few times. The J gene is TRBJ2-1, the V gene TRBV7-3; TRBD2 agrees at 11 bases. The CDR3 runs 15 residues. Trimming cost V 3 bases and J 6 bases; bases outside gene matches: 4. CDR1 and CDR2 from the germline V gene are SGHTA and FQGTGA. CDR3 protein: CASSFLAGGLNEQFF. The CDR3 DNA sequence: TGTGCCAGCAGCTTTCTAGCGGGAGGCCTCAATGAGCAGTTCTTC.

This clonotype occurred many times. The genes are TRBV20-1 and TRBJ2-7, with D possibly being TRBD2 (8 bases). From germline, CDR1 is DFQATT and CDR2 SNEGSKA (reference sequence). Trimming took off 4 bases at V and 3 bases at J, with 16 bases between the two ends. The CDR3 runs to 14 residues. The CDR3 DNA sequence: TGCAGTGCTAAACATAGCGGGACAGTCTACGAGCAGTACTTC. Its protein product is CSAKHSGTVYEQYF.

The V gene is TRBV9, the J gene TRBJ1-6, with a possible D match to TRBD1 (6 bases). V shed 3 bases and J shed 2 bases, with 9 bases lying between them. The germline V gene encodes CDR1 SGDLS and CDR2 YYNGEE. The CDR3 extends over 15 amino acids. CDR3 nucleotides: TGTGCCAGCAGCGCCCAGGGGACCTATAATTCACCCCTCCACTTT. It yields the protein CASSAQGTYNSPLHF.